A selection of T cell receptor beta chains follows, all from one sample in a study of T cell responses to AZD1222 COVID-19 vaccine. TCRdb keeps only in-frame clones here, not all; method: immunoSEQ multiplex PCR. The sample holds roughly 84,000 clones, approximately 85% seen once. Specimen: peripheral blood, collected 28 days after the second AZD1222 dose. The source of these receptors is an adult who received the AZD1222 COVID-19 vaccine. Both conserved end residues are part of each CDR3. Expanded clones are given a class, and other clones once, few, many or no size at all.

j_call	clone_size	v_call	cdr3_aa
TRBJ2-5	-	TRBV24-1	CATSGPGLAGAETQYF
TRBJ1-4	-	TRBV11-3	CASSYYAGNSEKLFF
TRBJ1-6	-	TRBV3-1/TRBV3-2	CASSLGTANSPLHF
TRBJ2-7	-	TRBV11-3	CASSLDTQSSYEQYF
TRBJ2-5	-	TRBV4-1	CASSQDQQGLGETQYF
TRBJ2-5	-	TRBV9	CASSAGTSGGALETQYF
TRBJ2-1	-	TRBV7-2	CASSSAGGSYNEQFF
TRBJ2-1	many	TRBV7-2	CASTLSGSHNEQFF
TRBJ1-4	-	TRBV3-1/TRBV3-2	CASSFWTDMKLFF
TRBJ2-3	-	TRBV10-3	CAISVGGMTDTQYF
TRBJ1-6	-	TRBV4-1	CASSQAQGLYNSPLHF
TRBJ2-5	-	TRBV9	CASSVGGSQETQYF
TRBJ2-5	-	TRBV5-1	CASSLAGMVSGAETQYF
TRBJ2-5	-	TRBV11-2	CASSLAGRQETQYF
TRBJ2-2	many	TRBV4-3	CASSQDTGGFTGELFF
TRBJ1-3	once	TRBV6-5	CASINTAGGNTIYF
TRBJ1-1	-	TRBV27	CASYSLSNTEAFF
TRBJ1-1	-	TRBV4-2	CASSQVYNTPDRKILNTEAFF
TRBJ1-5	-	TRBV27	CASSMTAYSNQPQHF
TRBJ1-2	-	TRBV9	CASSVAGTALDYTF
TRBJ2-5	once	TRBV9	CASSVDVQGGETQYF
TRBJ2-5	-	TRBV6-5	CASSYSNRETQYF
TRBJ2-5	-	TRBV24-1	CATSDRTGEVRETQYF
TRBJ2-3	few	TRBV11-2	CADSPGVFTDTQYF
TRBJ1-2	-	TRBV30	CAWSVGPTSQGYTF
TRBJ1-6	-	TRBV7-9	CASSVSSYNSPLHF
TRBJ2-6	once	TRBV11-3	CATVSGANVLTF
TRBJ1-5	-	TRBV9	CASSPGDNQPQHF
TRBJ1-1	-	TRBV27	CASGSTGTNTEAFF
TRBJ1-5	once	TRBV6-5	CASSHDTHSNQPQHF
TRBJ1-1	-	TRBV11-3	CASSIRTMNTEAFF
TRBJ2-1	few	TRBV19	CASSITDSYNEQFF
TRBJ1-4	-	TRBV9	CASSVDGTPNEKLFF
TRBJ2-2	once	TRBV3-1/TRBV3-2	CASCPGEERLFF
TRBJ2-6	-	TRBV5-6	CASSTPRPGANVLTF
TRBJ2-7	-	TRBV19	CASSIGRGYEQYF
TRBJ1-2	-	TRBV29-1	CSAGDRANYGYTF
TRBJ1-2	-	TRBV10-3	CAISGDRGTYGYTF
TRBJ2-7	once	TRBV19	CASSEGLAGGPLSEQYF
TRBJ2-2	-	TRBV7-8	CASSFAVGAGGPRTGELFF
TRBJ2-1	-	TRBV28	CASTLSTRMYNEQFF
TRBJ2-1	-	TRBV19	CASGGAAYNEQFF
TRBJ1-3	-	TRBV6-1	CASSEGSGIGGNTIYF
TRBJ1-2	once	TRBV7-8	CASSLRSGGFLNYGYTF
TRBJ1-5	-	TRBV7-8	CASSLGRGAYQPQHF
TRBJ2-1	-	TRBV29-1	CSVGRGLANNEQFF
TRBJ2-1	once	TRBV7-7	CASSLGTGSYNKQFF
TRBJ1-4	-	TRBV18	CASSPHWTGGRNEKLFF
TRBJ2-5	-	TRBV28	CATALLGVGETQYF
TRBJ1-2	-	TRBV10-3	CATSGAVEYGYTF
TRBJ1-3	-	TRBV23-1	CASSPQVSGNTIYF
TRBJ1-2	-	TRBV28	CASTLLRGQGPRGYGYTF
TRBJ2-1	-	TRBV10-2	CATSPRNEQFF
TRBJ2-7	-	TRBV11-1	CASSLDPGDHEQYF
TRBJ1-1	-	TRBV28	CASSFATFPEAFF
TRBJ1-4	-	TRBV5-1	CASREAGNIPNEKLFF
TRBJ2-2	few	TRBV5-6	CASSRLAGDVTGELFF